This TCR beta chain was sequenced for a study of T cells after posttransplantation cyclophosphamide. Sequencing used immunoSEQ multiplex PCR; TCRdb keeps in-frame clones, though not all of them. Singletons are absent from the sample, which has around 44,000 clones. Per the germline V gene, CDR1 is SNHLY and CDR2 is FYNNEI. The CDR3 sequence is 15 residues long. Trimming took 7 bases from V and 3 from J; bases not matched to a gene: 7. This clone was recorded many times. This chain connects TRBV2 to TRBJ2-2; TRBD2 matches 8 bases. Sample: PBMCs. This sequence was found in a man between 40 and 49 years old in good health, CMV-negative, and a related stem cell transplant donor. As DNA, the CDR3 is TGTGCCAGCAAGGTCGGGGGGGCTTACACCGGGGAGCTGTTTTTT. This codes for CASKVGGAYTGELFF.